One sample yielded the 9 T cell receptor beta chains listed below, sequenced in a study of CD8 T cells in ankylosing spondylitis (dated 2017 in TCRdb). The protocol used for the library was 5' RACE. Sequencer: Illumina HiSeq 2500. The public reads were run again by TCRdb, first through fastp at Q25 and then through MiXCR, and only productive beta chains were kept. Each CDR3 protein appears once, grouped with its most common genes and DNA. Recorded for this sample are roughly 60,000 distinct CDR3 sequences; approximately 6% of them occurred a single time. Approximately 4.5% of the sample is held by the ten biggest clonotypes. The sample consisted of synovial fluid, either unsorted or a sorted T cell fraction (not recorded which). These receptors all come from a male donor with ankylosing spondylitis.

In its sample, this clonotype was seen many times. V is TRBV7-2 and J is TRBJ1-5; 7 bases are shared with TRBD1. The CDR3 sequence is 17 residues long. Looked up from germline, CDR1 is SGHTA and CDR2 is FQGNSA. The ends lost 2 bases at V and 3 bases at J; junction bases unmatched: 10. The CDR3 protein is CASSLSGGGQINQPQHF. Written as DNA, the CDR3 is TGTGCCAGCAGCTTAAGCGGTGGGGGACAGATCAATCAGCCCCAGCATTTT.

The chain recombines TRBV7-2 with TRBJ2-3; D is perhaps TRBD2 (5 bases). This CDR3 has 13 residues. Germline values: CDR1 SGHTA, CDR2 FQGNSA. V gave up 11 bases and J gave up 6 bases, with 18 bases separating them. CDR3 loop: CAVSGQAGDTQYF. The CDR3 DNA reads TGTGCCGTTTCTGGGCAGGCGGGCGATACGCAGTATTTT.

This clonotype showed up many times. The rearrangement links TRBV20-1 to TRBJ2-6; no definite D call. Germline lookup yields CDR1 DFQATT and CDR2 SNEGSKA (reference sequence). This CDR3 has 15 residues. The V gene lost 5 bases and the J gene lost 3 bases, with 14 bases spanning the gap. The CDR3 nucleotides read TGCAGTGCTCAGACAATCTATTATGGGGCCAACGTCCTGACTTTC. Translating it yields CSAQTIYYGANVLTF.

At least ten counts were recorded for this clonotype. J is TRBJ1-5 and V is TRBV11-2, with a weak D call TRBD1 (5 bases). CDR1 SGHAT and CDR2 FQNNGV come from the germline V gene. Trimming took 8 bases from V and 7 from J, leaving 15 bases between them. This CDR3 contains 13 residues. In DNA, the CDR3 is TGTGCCAGCGGGGCCCTCCCCGGACAGCCCCAGCATTTT. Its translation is CASGALPGQPQHF.

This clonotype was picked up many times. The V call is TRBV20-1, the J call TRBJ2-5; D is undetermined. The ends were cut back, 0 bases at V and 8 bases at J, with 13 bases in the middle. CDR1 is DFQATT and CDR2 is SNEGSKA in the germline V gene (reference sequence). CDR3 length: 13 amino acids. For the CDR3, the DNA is TGCAGTGCTAGAGATCAAGTCGTTCTCACCCAGTACTTC. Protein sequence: CSARDQVVLTQYF.

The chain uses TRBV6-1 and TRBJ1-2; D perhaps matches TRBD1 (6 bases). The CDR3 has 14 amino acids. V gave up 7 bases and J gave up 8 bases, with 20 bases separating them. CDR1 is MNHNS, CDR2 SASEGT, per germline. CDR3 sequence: CASTSSSGVEGYTF. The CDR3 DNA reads TGTGCCAGCACCTCGTCCTCAGGGGTCGAGGGCTACACCTTC.

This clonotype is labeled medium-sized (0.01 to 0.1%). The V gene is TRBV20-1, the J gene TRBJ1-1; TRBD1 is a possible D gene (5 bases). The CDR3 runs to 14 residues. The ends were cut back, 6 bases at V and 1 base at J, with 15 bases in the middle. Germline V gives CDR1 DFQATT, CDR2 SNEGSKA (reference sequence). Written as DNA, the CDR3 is TGCAGTGCCGACCCCGGGGCCAGGAACACTGAAGCTTTCTTT. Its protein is CSADPGARNTEAFF.

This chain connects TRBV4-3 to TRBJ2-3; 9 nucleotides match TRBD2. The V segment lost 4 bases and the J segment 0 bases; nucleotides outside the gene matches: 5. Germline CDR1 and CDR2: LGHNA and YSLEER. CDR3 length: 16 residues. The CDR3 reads CASSRGAGGSTDTQYF. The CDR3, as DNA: TGCGCCAGCAGCCGGGGAGCGGGAGGTAGCACAGATACGCAGTATTTT.

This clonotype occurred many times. CDR3 DNA: TGTGCCAGCAGCGACAACCCGGGACTAGCGGGACCCTACGAGCAGTACTTC. It codes for CASSDNPGLAGPYEQYF. The chain uses TRBV7-2 and TRBJ2-7; 13 bases agree with TRBD2. CDR1 is SGHTA, CDR2 FQGNSA, per germline. Trimming took 5 bases from V and 2 from J; bases not matched to a gene: 9. This CDR3 contains 17 residues.